A selection of T cell receptor beta chains follows, all from one sample in a study of T cell responses to AZD1222 COVID-19 vaccine. Repertoires were generated with immunoSEQ multiplex PCR, while TCRdb's copy carries only in-frame clones and drops some. The sample comprises fewer than 120,000 clones, approximately 94% of which are singletons, and about 3% rests with the top ten. The sequencing used peripheral blood, collected 28 days after the second AZD1222 dose. Source of these receptors: an adult who received the AZD1222 COVID-19 vaccine. The CDR3 runs from the conserved cysteine through the conserved F or W. D genes are given only for firm matches. Clone size is stated in some rows and not others, as once, few, many or a class when expanded.

V: TRBV6-4
size: few
J: TRBJ1-1
D: -
DNA: TGTGCCAGCGGTGCCTCGGACAGCACTGAAGCTTTCTTT
CDR3: CASGASDSTEAFF

V: TRBV7-6
size: -
J: TRBJ1-2
D: -
DNA: TGTGCCAGCTGGGGGGGGCTTGGCGGCTACACCTTC
CDR3: CASWGGLGGYTF

V: TRBV2
size: -
J: TRBJ1-2
D: -
DNA: TGTGCCAGCAGTCAAACCCTAGGGACATATGGCTACACCTTC
CDR3: CASSQTLGTYGYTF

V: TRBV5-1
size: -
J: TRBJ1-2
D: -
DNA: TGCGCCAGCAGCTTGGAGGGGGGCGCAGGGTATGGCTACACCTTC
CDR3: CASSLEGGAGYGYTF

V: TRBV6-6
size: -
J: TRBJ1-1
D: TRBD1
DNA: TGTGCCAGCAGTTACAGGGACAGGGGAACTGAAGCTTTCTTT
CDR3: CASSYRDRGTEAFF

V: TRBV12-5
size: -
J: TRBJ1-3
D: -
DNA: TGTGCTAGTGGTTTGGGTTCTCTCTCTGGAAACACCATATATTTT
CDR3: CASGLGSLSGNTIYF

V: TRBV18
size: -
J: TRBJ2-7
D: TRBD1
DNA: TGTGCCAGCTCACCTACGGGACAGGAGTTTTACGAGCAGTACTTC
CDR3: CASSPTGQEFYEQYF

V: TRBV19
size: -
J: TRBJ2-7
D: -
DNA: TGTGCCAGTAGCCCCCCCTGGGCCTTCTACGAGCAGTACTTC
CDR3: CASSPPWAFYEQYF

V: TRBV30
size: once
J: TRBJ1-3
D: -
DNA: TGTGCCTGGAGTGTTGGAAGCTCTGGAAACACCATATATTTT
CDR3: CAWSVGSSGNTIYF

V: TRBV15
size: -
J: TRBJ1-1
D: -
DNA: TGTGCCACCAGCAGAGATCTAGTGGGCCGGGTGCACACTGAAGCTTTCTTT
CDR3: CATSRDLVGRVHTEAFF

V: TRBV7-8
size: -
J: TRBJ1-5
D: -
DNA: TGTGCCAGCAGCTTAGAACGTCCGGAAGCCCAGCATTTT
CDR3: CASSLERPEAQHF

V: TRBV29-1
size: once
J: TRBJ2-2
D: -
DNA: TGCAGCGTTGCGTGGTCCACCGGGGAGCTGTTTTTT
CDR3: CSVAWSTGELFF

V: TRBV19
size: -
J: TRBJ1-5
D: TRBD1
DNA: TGTGCCAGTCTCCGGGACAGCTATAGCAATCAGCCCCAGCATTTT
CDR3: CASLRDSYSNQPQHF

V: TRBV5-5
size: once
J: TRBJ1-4
D: -
DNA: TGTGCCAGCAGCTTGTTGGCAGGGGCGGTGTTTTTT
CDR3: CASSLLAGAVFF

V: TRBV14
size: -
J: TRBJ1-2
D: -
DNA: TGTGCCAGCAGCCAAAGGTTAGGGACGGACTATGGCTACACCTTC
CDR3: CASSQRLGTDYGYTF

V: TRBV10-3
size: -
J: TRBJ1-1
D: -
DNA: TGTGCCATCAGTGTTGTGGAGGAGACTGAAGCTTTCTTT
CDR3: CAISVVEETEAFF

V: TRBV28
size: -
J: TRBJ1-3
D: -
DNA: TGTGCCAGCAGTTCCCCACAAGGGCCTGGAAACACCATATATTTT
CDR3: CASSSPQGPGNTIYF

V: TRBV7-8
size: -
J: TRBJ2-1
D: -
DNA: TGTGCCAGCAGCTTTTCCGCTGAGCAGTTCTTC
CDR3: CASSFSAEQFF

V: TRBV5-1
size: -
J: TRBJ2-5
D: -
DNA: TGCGCCAGCAGCCTAGAAGGGTGGGAGACCCAGTACTTC
CDR3: CASSLEGWETQYF

V: TRBV4-1
size: few
J: TRBJ2-1
D: TRBD2
DNA: TGCGCCAGCAGCCAAGTTGATATGGGACTAGTAGGATACAATGAGCAGTTCTTC
CDR3: CASSQVDMGLVGYNEQFF

V: TRBV2
size: -
J: TRBJ2-1
D: TRBD2
DNA: TGTGCCAGCAGGGAGAAGCGGGAGTCGTACAATGAGCAGTTCTTC
CDR3: CASREKRESYNEQFF

V: TRBV4-1
size: -
J: TRBJ2-5
D: TRBD2
DNA: TGCGCCAGCAGCCACCACCCCGGGACTAGCGGGTCCTCCCCAAAAAAAGAGACCCAGTACTTC
CDR3: CASSHHPGTSGSSPKKETQYF

V: TRBV29-1
size: -
J: TRBJ1-2
D: TRBD1
DNA: TGCAGCGTTGAAGTGGGACAGGGTGGGATTAACTATGGCTACACCTTC
CDR3: CSVEVGQGGINYGYTF

V: TRBV6-5
size: -
J: TRBJ1-5
D: -
DNA: TGTGCCAGCGTGGGGGGCGCGAATCAGCCCCAGCATTTT
CDR3: CASVGGANQPQHF

V: TRBV9
size: -
J: TRBJ2-3
D: TRBD2
DNA: TGTGCCAGCAGCGTAGGTGGAGCGGGGGGAACAGATACGCAGTATTTT
CDR3: CASSVGGAGGTDTQYF

V: TRBV27
size: -
J: TRBJ2-2
D: -
DNA: TGTGCCAGCACCACAGGGTTTAATACCGGGGAGCTGTTTTTT
CDR3: CASTTGFNTGELFF

V: TRBV6-5
size: once
J: TRBJ2-2
D: -
DNA: TGTGCCAGCAGTTACGGGACATTTGGCGGGGAGCTGTTTTTT
CDR3: CASSYGTFGGELFF

V: TRBV23-1
size: -
J: TRBJ2-7
D: -
DNA: TGCGCCAGCAGTATCATTCGGGACGGGCAGTACTTC
CDR3: CASSIIRDGQYF

V: TRBV19
size: -
J: TRBJ1-6
D: -
DNA: TGTGCCAGTGGGAGGGGGTCGGGGAATTCACCCCTCCACTTT
CDR3: CASGRGSGNSPLHF

V: TRBV18
size: -
J: TRBJ2-1
D: TRBD2
DNA: TGTGCCAGCTCCGGGGGGGCCCTTTTGGATGAGCAGTTCTTC
CDR3: CASSGGALLDEQFF

V: TRBV3-1/TRBV3-2
size: -
J: TRBJ1-3
D: -
DNA: TGTGCCAGCAGCCCCCAGGCACAGGGAAGTGGAAACACCATATATTTT
CDR3: CASSPQAQGSGNTIYF

V: TRBV18
size: -
J: TRBJ1-4
D: -
DNA: TGTGCCAGCTCGCAGATTAGGGTAGAAAAACTGTTTTTT
CDR3: CASSQIRVEKLFF

V: TRBV27
size: -
J: TRBJ2-2
D: -
DNA: TGTGCCAGCGCCCGAATGAACACCGGGGAGCTGTTTTTT
CDR3: CASARMNTGELFF

V: TRBV19
size: -
J: TRBJ2-7
D: -
DNA: TGTGCCAGTAGTATTTATGACCACGAGCAGTACTTC
CDR3: CASSIYDHEQYF

V: TRBV5-4
size: -
J: TRBJ2-5
D: TRBD1
DNA: TGTGCCAGCAGCTTGGGGACAGGGCAAGAGACCCAGTACTTC
CDR3: CASSLGTGQETQYF

V: TRBV7-8
size: once
J: TRBJ2-1
D: -
DNA: TGTGCCAGCAGCTTGAGACTAGGACAAAGCTCCTACAATGAGCAGTTCTTC
CDR3: CASSLRLGQSSYNEQFF

V: TRBV7-9
size: -
J: TRBJ1-1
D: TRBD1
DNA: TGTGCCAGCAGCTTCCGGACAGGGAACACTGAAGCTTTCTTT
CDR3: CASSFRTGNTEAFF

V: TRBV6-5
size: -
J: TRBJ1-6
D: -
DNA: TGTGCCAGCAGTTACAGTAGGAGCTCCTATAATTCACCCCTCCACTTT
CDR3: CASSYSRSSYNSPLHF

V: TRBV2
size: -
J: TRBJ1-2
D: -
DNA: TGTGCCAGCAGTTCCGGGACAAAATCCCTTGGCTACACCTTC
CDR3: CASSSGTKSLGYTF

V: TRBV18
size: -
J: TRBJ1-3
D: -
DNA: TGTGCCAGCCACGGTGGGACCTCTGGAAACACCATATATTTT
CDR3: CASHGGTSGNTIYF

V: TRBV9
size: -
J: TRBJ1-6
D: -
DNA: TGTGCCAGCAGCGAAGGAGGTGACTATTCACCCCTCCACTTT
CDR3: CASSEGGDYSPLHF

V: TRBV5-1
size: few
J: TRBJ1-2
D: -
DNA: TGCGCCAGCAGCTGGGGAGAAAGACCCCGGACCTATGGCTACACCTTC
CDR3: CASSWGERPRTYGYTF